A selection of T cell receptor beta chains follows, all from one sample in a study of OX40 agonist ivuxolimab in advanced cancers. Measured with immunoSEQ multiplex PCR; TCRdb has only the in-frame clones, and not every one. The sample shows roughly 67,000 clones, over 70% of them seen only once. The starting material was CD4+ or CD8+ T cells sorted from blood, obtained in a trial of the OX40 agonist ivuxolimab. The receptor set was obtained from an adult with an advanced solid tumor such as melanoma, head and neck, liver or kidney cancer. Both conserved end residues are part of each CDR3. Fields, in order: CDR3 DNA, CDR3 protein, V gene, D gene, J gene, clone size. The D gene is left open where the match is weak. The listing skips clone size in some rows; elsewhere it reads once, few, many or a size class.

CDR3 DNA: TGTGCCAGCAGCCCGAGGACAGGCCAACCCTACGAGCAGTACTTC
CDR3 protein: CASSPRTGQPYEQYF
V gene: TRBV7-2
D gene: TRBD1
J gene: TRBJ2-7
clone size: -

CDR3 DNA: TGTGCCAGCAGTGAAGAGGCAGGTGTTCAGCCCCAGCATTTT
CDR3 protein: CASSEEAGVQPQHF
V gene: TRBV6-1
D gene: -
J gene: TRBJ1-5
clone size: -

CDR3 DNA: TGTGCCAGCACCAGCTCGGCCCAGGGATACACAGATACGCAGTATTTT
CDR3 protein: CASTSSAQGYTDTQYF
V gene: TRBV28
D gene: -
J gene: TRBJ2-3
clone size: -

CDR3 DNA: TGTGCCAGCAGCGTAGGTGGGGAATCCTACGAGCAGTACTTC
CDR3 protein: CASSVGGESYEQYF
V gene: TRBV9
D gene: -
J gene: TRBJ2-7
clone size: once

CDR3 DNA: TGTGCCAGCAGCTTAGGAGGGTATAGCAATCAGCCCCAGCATTTT
CDR3 protein: CASSLGGYSNQPQHF
V gene: TRBV7-9
D gene: -
J gene: TRBJ1-5
clone size: -

CDR3 DNA: TGCAGTGCTTCGCAAACGAGGGAGCAGTTCTTC
CDR3 protein: CSASQTREQFF
V gene: TRBV20-1
D gene: -
J gene: TRBJ2-1
clone size: once

CDR3 DNA: TGCACCAGCAGCCAAGGCGCACTTCCCGGGACAGGGACGAACATTCAGTACTTC
CDR3 protein: CTSSQGALPGTGTNIQYF
V gene: TRBV1
D gene: -
J gene: TRBJ2-4
clone size: -

CDR3 DNA: TGTGCCAGCAGCAGACGACAGGGTACGAGTACTGAAGCTTTCTTT
CDR3 protein: CASSRRQGTSTEAFF
V gene: TRBV7-2
D gene: TRBD1
J gene: TRBJ1-1
clone size: few

CDR3 DNA: TGTGCCAGCAGTGAAGCGGGAGGGCCAAACGAGCAGTACTTC
CDR3 protein: CASSEAGGPNEQYF
V gene: TRBV25-1
D gene: TRBD2
J gene: TRBJ2-7
clone size: few

CDR3 DNA: TGTGCCAGCAGCTTGGCTGGGGCTCTCTCCTACGAGCAGTACTTC
CDR3 protein: CASSLAGALSYEQYF
V gene: TRBV11-2
D gene: -
J gene: TRBJ2-7
clone size: -

CDR3 DNA: TGTGCCACCAGCAGAGATCGGGGGTACAGCAATGAGCAGTTCTTC
CDR3 protein: CATSRDRGYSNEQFF
V gene: TRBV15
D gene: -
J gene: TRBJ2-1
clone size: -

CDR3 DNA: TGCGCCAGCAGCTGGGGGAGGGGCCCCTACGAGCAGTACTTC
CDR3 protein: CASSWGRGPYEQYF
V gene: TRBV5-1
D gene: TRBD2
J gene: TRBJ2-7
clone size: -

CDR3 DNA: TGTGCCAGCAGCTTAAATCCAGCGTACGAGCAGTACTTC
CDR3 protein: CASSLNPAYEQYF
V gene: TRBV11-3
D gene: -
J gene: TRBJ2-7
clone size: -

CDR3 DNA: TGCGCCAGCAGCCAAGAGATTCCGGGACTAGTCCCCTACGAGCAGTACTTC
CDR3 protein: CASSQEIPGLVPYEQYF
V gene: TRBV4-3
D gene: TRBD2
J gene: TRBJ2-7
clone size: -

CDR3 DNA: TGTGCCAGCAGTTTATGGGAAGGGGGTAGCACAGATACGCAGTATTTT
CDR3 protein: CASSLWEGGSTDTQYF
V gene: TRBV28
D gene: -
J gene: TRBJ2-3
clone size: -

CDR3 DNA: TGTGCCACCTCCAGAGGGATGGCCAAAAACATTCAGTACTTC
CDR3 protein: CATSRGMAKNIQYF
V gene: TRBV15
D gene: -
J gene: TRBJ2-4
clone size: -

CDR3 DNA: TGTGCCAGCAGTTACGAGATTAACTATGGCTACACCTTC
CDR3 protein: CASSYEINYGYTF
V gene: TRBV6-6
D gene: -
J gene: TRBJ1-2
clone size: -

CDR3 DNA: TGCAGCGTTGTCCATCCGGGGGCCCAGACCCAGTACTTC
CDR3 protein: CSVVHPGAQTQYF
V gene: TRBV29-1
D gene: -
J gene: TRBJ2-5
clone size: -

CDR3 DNA: TGTGCCAGTAGTATAATCTTGAGGAGCAATCAGCCCCAGCATTTT
CDR3 protein: CASSIILRSNQPQHF
V gene: TRBV19
D gene: -
J gene: TRBJ1-5
clone size: few

CDR3 DNA: TGTGCCAGCAGACAGGAGTTGATTACAGATACGCAGTATTTT
CDR3 protein: CASRQELITDTQYF
V gene: TRBV2
D gene: -
J gene: TRBJ2-3
clone size: once

CDR3 DNA: TGTGCCAGCAGCCAGGGTTTGGGTCTCGAGCAGTACTTC
CDR3 protein: CASSQGLGLEQYF
V gene: TRBV27
D gene: -
J gene: TRBJ2-7
clone size: -

CDR3 DNA: TGTGCCAGCAGCGTACAGGGAACGGGTTCCCCAGAATCCTACGAGCAGTACTTC
CDR3 protein: CASSVQGTGSPESYEQYF
V gene: TRBV9
D gene: -
J gene: TRBJ2-7
clone size: few

CDR3 DNA: TGTGCCAGCATCCGGGATCCTCGGAACACGGTGGCTTTCTTT
CDR3 protein: CASIRDPRNTVAFF
V gene: TRBV7-2
D gene: -
J gene: TRBJ1-1
clone size: few

CDR3 DNA: TGTGCCAGCAGCCAGTCAGCGGAGGTAGGGGGGTACGAGCAGTACTTC
CDR3 protein: CASSQSAEVGGYEQYF
V gene: TRBV4-2
D gene: -
J gene: TRBJ2-7
clone size: -

CDR3 DNA: TGTGCCAGCAGTTACAACAATGGACAGCACGGAGCTTTCTTT
CDR3 protein: CASSYNNGQHGAFF
V gene: TRBV6-5
D gene: -
J gene: TRBJ1-1
clone size: -

CDR3 DNA: TGCGCCAGCAGCTTGGGAACAGGTTCCTATCATCGTGAAGCTTTCTTT
CDR3 protein: CASSLGTGSYHREAFF
V gene: TRBV5-1
D gene: -
J gene: TRBJ1-1
clone size: -

CDR3 DNA: TGTGCCAGCAGCCCGGGCAGGGCCCTCGAGACCCAGTACTTC
CDR3 protein: CASSPGRALETQYF
V gene: TRBV5-4
D gene: -
J gene: TRBJ2-5
clone size: once

CDR3 DNA: TGTGCCAGTAGTATATCAGCCGGGACGAGGTCTGGGGCCAACGTCCTGACTTTC
CDR3 protein: CASSISAGTRSGANVLTF
V gene: TRBV19
D gene: -
J gene: TRBJ2-6
clone size: -

CDR3 DNA: TGTGCCAGCAGCTTGCGTCTAGGTTCCTACAATGAGCAGTTCTTC
CDR3 protein: CASSLRLGSYNEQFF
V gene: TRBV5-8
D gene: -
J gene: TRBJ2-1
clone size: once

CDR3 DNA: TGTGCCAGCTCATCGGACAGGGGGCGAGAAAAACTGTTTTTT
CDR3 protein: CASSSDRGREKLFF
V gene: TRBV18
D gene: TRBD1
J gene: TRBJ1-4
clone size: -

CDR3 DNA: TGTGCCAGCAGCTTAGATCCAGGGGCGGGTGAGCAGTTCTTC
CDR3 protein: CASSLDPGAGEQFF
V gene: TRBV11-1
D gene: -
J gene: TRBJ2-1
clone size: -

CDR3 DNA: TGCGCCAGCAGCTTGCTGGGCCGGGCGGACACTGAAGCTTTCTTT
CDR3 protein: CASSLLGRADTEAFF
V gene: TRBV5-1
D gene: -
J gene: TRBJ1-1
clone size: few

CDR3 DNA: TGCAGCGTTGAAGTCGGGACAAGCTATGGCTACACCTTC
CDR3 protein: CSVEVGTSYGYTF
V gene: TRBV29-1
D gene: -
J gene: TRBJ1-2
clone size: -

CDR3 DNA: TGTGCCAGCAGTTACCGGGACGGGTCCTCCTACGAGCAGTACTTC
CDR3 protein: CASSYRDGSSYEQYF
V gene: TRBV6-6
D gene: -
J gene: TRBJ2-7
clone size: -

CDR3 DNA: TGTGCCAGTAGAGCGGCTAGCGGGTTAGGTGGGGCCAACGTCCTGACTTTC
CDR3 protein: CASRAASGLGGANVLTF
V gene: TRBV19
D gene: TRBD2
J gene: TRBJ2-6
clone size: -

CDR3 DNA: TGTGCCAGCAAACCCGCTGCCCCCACTGAAGCTTTCTTT
CDR3 protein: CASKPAAPTEAFF
V gene: TRBV27
D gene: -
J gene: TRBJ1-1
clone size: -

CDR3 DNA: TGTGCCAGCAGCTTGTTGGCTAGCGGGATTAGCACAGATACGCAGTATTTT
CDR3 protein: CASSLLASGISTDTQYF
V gene: TRBV5-5
D gene: TRBD2
J gene: TRBJ2-3
clone size: -

CDR3 DNA: TGTGCCAGCAGCTTAGGAGCGAGCGGGCTCAGCTACGAGCAGTACTTC
CDR3 protein: CASSLGASGLSYEQYF
V gene: TRBV5-5
D gene: -
J gene: TRBJ2-7
clone size: -

CDR3 DNA: TGTGCCAGCAGTCGGTTACCAGGGGTCTACGAGCAGTACTTC
CDR3 protein: CASSRLPGVYEQYF
V gene: TRBV27
D gene: -
J gene: TRBJ2-7
clone size: few

CDR3 DNA: TGTGCCAGCACGAACGGGGGGGCCAGGGAGACCCAGTACTTC
CDR3 protein: CASTNGGARETQYF
V gene: TRBV2
D gene: TRBD2
J gene: TRBJ2-5
clone size: -

CDR3 DNA: TGTGCCAGCAGTGACCGGTCTAGCGGGGAGGGGGTTGAGCAGTTCTTC
CDR3 protein: CASSDRSSGEGVEQFF
V gene: TRBV6-4
D gene: TRBD2
J gene: TRBJ2-1
clone size: once

CDR3 DNA: TGTGCCAGCAGCCCTATTCAGGGCGTCTATGGCTACACCTTC
CDR3 protein: CASSPIQGVYGYTF
V gene: TRBV6-4
D gene: -
J gene: TRBJ1-2
clone size: -

CDR3 DNA: TGTGCCAGCAGCTTAGGTAGGACTAGCGGTTCTAGCACAGATACGCAGTATTTT
CDR3 protein: CASSLGRTSGSSTDTQYF
V gene: TRBV11-3
D gene: TRBD2
J gene: TRBJ2-3
clone size: -

CDR3 DNA: TGTGCCAGCAGCTTTGACAGAAGCAATAATTCACCCCTCCACTTT
CDR3 protein: CASSFDRSNNSPLHF
V gene: TRBV7-9
D gene: -
J gene: TRBJ1-6
clone size: -

CDR3 DNA: TGTGCCAGCAGCTTAGGGCAGCCATACTCTGGGGCCAACGTCCTGACTTTC
CDR3 protein: CASSLGQPYSGANVLTF
V gene: TRBV7-6
D gene: -
J gene: TRBJ2-6
clone size: -

CDR3 DNA: TGTGCCAGCTCACCGTCGGTTTTGGAGACCCAGTACTTC
CDR3 protein: CASSPSVLETQYF
V gene: TRBV18
D gene: -
J gene: TRBJ2-5
clone size: -

CDR3 DNA: TGTGCCAGCAGGGAGGGACTAGCGGGAGGTGACGGGGAGCTGTTTTTT
CDR3 protein: CASREGLAGGDGELFF
V gene: TRBV2
D gene: TRBD2
J gene: TRBJ2-2
clone size: few

CDR3 DNA: TGTGCCAGTAGTATCGGGCTACAGGGGGCAGGGGGAAAACTGTTTTTT
CDR3 protein: CASSIGLQGAGGKLFF
V gene: TRBV19
D gene: TRBD1
J gene: TRBJ1-4
clone size: -

CDR3 DNA: TGTGCCAGCAAGTCAGGGACAGGCGGTAGGGCCATATATTTT
CDR3 protein: CASKSGTGGRAIYF
V gene: TRBV6-5
D gene: TRBD1
J gene: TRBJ1-3
clone size: -

CDR3 DNA: TGTGCCAGCAGCCAAGGACAGAAGAGCTCCTACAATGAGCAGTTCTTC
CDR3 protein: CASSQGQKSSYNEQFF
V gene: TRBV14
D gene: -
J gene: TRBJ2-1
clone size: -

CDR3 DNA: TGTGCCAGCAGCCAAGAAGCCCGGGGGGGCGAGCAGTACTTC
CDR3 protein: CASSQEARGGEQYF
V gene: TRBV14
D gene: TRBD2
J gene: TRBJ2-7
clone size: -

CDR3 DNA: TGTGCCAGCAGCTTTGGCCTAGCGGGGTCCCAAGAGACCCAGTACTTC
CDR3 protein: CASSFGLAGSQETQYF
V gene: TRBV5-8
D gene: TRBD2
J gene: TRBJ2-5
clone size: once

CDR3 DNA: TGTGCCAGCAGCCCTTACTCTGGCTACACCTTC
CDR3 protein: CASSPYSGYTF
V gene: TRBV7-2
D gene: -
J gene: TRBJ1-2
clone size: few

CDR3 DNA: TGTGCCAGCTCACGGGGCTTCCATAGCAATCAGCCCCAGCATTTT
CDR3 protein: CASSRGFHSNQPQHF
V gene: TRBV18
D gene: -
J gene: TRBJ1-5
clone size: -

CDR3 DNA: TGTGCCATCAGTGAGTCGTCTGCCTCCATGAACACTGAAGCTTTCTTT
CDR3 protein: CAISESSASMNTEAFF
V gene: TRBV10-3
D gene: -
J gene: TRBJ1-1
clone size: -

CDR3 DNA: TGTGCCAGCAGTGCCCAAAATCGGGTCCCCTTGGATGAGCAGTTCTTC
CDR3 protein: CASSAQNRVPLDEQFF
V gene: TRBV6-1
D gene: -
J gene: TRBJ2-1
clone size: -

CDR3 DNA: TGTGCCAGCAGCAAGGGACAGACTGAAGCTTTCTTT
CDR3 protein: CASSKGQTEAFF
V gene: TRBV7-9
D gene: TRBD1
J gene: TRBJ1-1
clone size: -